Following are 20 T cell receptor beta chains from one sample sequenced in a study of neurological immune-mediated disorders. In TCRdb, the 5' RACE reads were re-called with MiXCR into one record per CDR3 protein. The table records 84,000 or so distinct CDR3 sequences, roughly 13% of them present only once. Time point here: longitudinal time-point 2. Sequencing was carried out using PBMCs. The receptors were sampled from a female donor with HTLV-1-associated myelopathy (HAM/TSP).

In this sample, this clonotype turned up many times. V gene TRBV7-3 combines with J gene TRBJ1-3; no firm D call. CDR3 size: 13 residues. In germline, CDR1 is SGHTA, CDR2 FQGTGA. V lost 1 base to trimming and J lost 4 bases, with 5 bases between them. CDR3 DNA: TGTGCCAGCAGCTTAAACGGAGGAAACACCATATATTTT. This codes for CASSLNGGNTIYF.

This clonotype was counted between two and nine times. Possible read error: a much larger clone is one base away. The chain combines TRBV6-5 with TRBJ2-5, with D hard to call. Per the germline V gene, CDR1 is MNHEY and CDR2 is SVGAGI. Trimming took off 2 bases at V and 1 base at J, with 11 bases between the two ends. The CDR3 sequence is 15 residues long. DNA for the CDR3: TGTGCCAGCAGTTACGGGGTGGACCGCCAAGAGACCCAGTACTTC. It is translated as CASSYGVDRQETQYF.

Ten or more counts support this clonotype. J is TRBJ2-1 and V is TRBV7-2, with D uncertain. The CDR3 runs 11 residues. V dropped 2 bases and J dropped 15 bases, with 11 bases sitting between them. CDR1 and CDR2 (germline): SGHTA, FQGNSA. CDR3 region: CASSLYDVLFF. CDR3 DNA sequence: TGTGCCAGCAGCTTATATGATGTTTTGTTCTTC.

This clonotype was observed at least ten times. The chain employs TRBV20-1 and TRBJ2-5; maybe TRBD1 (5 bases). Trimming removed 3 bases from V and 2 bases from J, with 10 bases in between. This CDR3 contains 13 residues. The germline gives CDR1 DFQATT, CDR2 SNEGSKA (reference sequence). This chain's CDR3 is CSARGQKQETQYF. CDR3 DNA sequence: TGCAGTGCTAGGGGGCAGAAACAAGAGACCCAGTACTTC.

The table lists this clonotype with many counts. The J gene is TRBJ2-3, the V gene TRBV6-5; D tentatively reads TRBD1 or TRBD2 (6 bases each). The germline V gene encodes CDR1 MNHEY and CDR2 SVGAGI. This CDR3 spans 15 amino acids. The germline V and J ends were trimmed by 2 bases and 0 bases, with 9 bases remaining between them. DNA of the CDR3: TGTGCCAGCAGTTACGGGGGGCGTAGCACAGATACGCAGTATTTT. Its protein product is CASSYGGRSTDTQYF.

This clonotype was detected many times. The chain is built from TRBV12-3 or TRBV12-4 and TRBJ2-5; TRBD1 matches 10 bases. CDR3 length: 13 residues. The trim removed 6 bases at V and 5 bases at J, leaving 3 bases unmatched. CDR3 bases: TGTGCCAGCAGCCTGACAGGGGGCGAGACCCAGTACTTC. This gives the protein CASSLTGGETQYF.

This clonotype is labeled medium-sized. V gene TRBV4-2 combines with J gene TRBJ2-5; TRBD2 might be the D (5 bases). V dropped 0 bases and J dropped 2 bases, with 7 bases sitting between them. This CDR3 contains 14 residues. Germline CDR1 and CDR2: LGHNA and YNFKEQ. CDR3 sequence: CASSQEGGQETQYF. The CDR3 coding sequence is TGTGCCAGCAGCCAAGAAGGAGGACAAGAGACCCAGTACTTC.

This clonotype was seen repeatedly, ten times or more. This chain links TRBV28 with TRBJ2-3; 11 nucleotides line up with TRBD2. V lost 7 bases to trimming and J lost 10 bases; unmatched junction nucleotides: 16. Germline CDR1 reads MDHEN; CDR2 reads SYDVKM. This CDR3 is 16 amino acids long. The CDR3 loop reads CASTKRPASGGIAQYF. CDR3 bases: TGTGCCAGCACCAAAAGGCCGGCTAGCGGGGGGATTGCGCAGTATTTT.

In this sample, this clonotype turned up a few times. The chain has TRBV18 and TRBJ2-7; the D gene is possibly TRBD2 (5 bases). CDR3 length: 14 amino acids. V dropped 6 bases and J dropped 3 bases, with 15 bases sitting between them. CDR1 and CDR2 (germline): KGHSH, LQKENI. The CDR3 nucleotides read TGTGCCAGCTCCCAAGCAAGGACTTACTACGAGCAGTACTTC. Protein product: CASSQARTYYEQYF.

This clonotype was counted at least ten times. The CDR3 spells CASREGTSGSYEQYF. The CDR3 DNA follows: TGCGCCAGCAGGGAAGGGACTAGCGGGAGTTACGAGCAGTACTTC. The rearrangement links TRBV5-1 to TRBJ2-7, with 14 bases lining up with TRBD2. Germline trimming cut 5 bases from V and 4 bases from J; bases unmatched to any gene: 5. Germline V lookup: CDR1 SGHRS, CDR2 YFSETQ. CDR3 size: 15 residues.

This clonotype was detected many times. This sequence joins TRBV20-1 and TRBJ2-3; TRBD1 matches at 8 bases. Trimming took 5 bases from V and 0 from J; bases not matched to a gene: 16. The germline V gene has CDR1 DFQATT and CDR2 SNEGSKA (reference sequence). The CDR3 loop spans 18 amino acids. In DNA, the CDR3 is TGCAGTGCTGAGCAGGGGGCTGTTGAGAAAGGCAGCACAGATACGCAGTATTTT. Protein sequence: CSAEQGAVEKGSTDTQYF.

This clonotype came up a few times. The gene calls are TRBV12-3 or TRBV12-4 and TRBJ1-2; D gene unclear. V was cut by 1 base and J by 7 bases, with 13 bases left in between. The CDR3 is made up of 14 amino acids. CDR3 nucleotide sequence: TGTGCCAGCAGTTTAGGAGGACCGGAGGGTGGCTACACCTTC. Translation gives CASSLGGPEGGYTF.

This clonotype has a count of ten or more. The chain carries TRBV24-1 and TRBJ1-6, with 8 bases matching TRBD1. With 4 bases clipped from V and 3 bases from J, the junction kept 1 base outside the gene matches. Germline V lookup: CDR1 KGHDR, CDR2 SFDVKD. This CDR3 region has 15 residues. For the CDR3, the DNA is TGTGCCACCAGTGACGGACAGGGCTATAATTCACCCCTCCACTTT. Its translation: CATSDGQGYNSPLHF.

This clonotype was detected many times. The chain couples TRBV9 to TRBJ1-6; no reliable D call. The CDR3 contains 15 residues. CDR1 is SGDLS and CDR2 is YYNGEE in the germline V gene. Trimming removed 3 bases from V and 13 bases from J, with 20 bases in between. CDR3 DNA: TGTGCCAGCAGCGGAAATCCCCGGGTCCTCGGGCCCCTCCACTTT. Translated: CASSGNPRVLGPLHF.

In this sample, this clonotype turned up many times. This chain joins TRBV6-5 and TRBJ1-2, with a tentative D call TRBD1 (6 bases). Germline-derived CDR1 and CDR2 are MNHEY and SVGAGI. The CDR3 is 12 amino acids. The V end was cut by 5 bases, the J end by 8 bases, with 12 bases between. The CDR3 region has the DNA TGTGCCAGCAGTCTCCAGGGGCGAGGCTACACCTTC. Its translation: CASSLQGRGYTF.

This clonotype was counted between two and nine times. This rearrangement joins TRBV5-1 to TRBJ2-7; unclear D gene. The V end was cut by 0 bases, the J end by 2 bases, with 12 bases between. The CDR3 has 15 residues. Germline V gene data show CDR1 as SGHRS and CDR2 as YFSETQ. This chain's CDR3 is CASSLAILGTYEQYF. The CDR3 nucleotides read TGCGCCAGCAGCTTGGCGATCCTCGGCACCTACGAGCAGTACTTC.

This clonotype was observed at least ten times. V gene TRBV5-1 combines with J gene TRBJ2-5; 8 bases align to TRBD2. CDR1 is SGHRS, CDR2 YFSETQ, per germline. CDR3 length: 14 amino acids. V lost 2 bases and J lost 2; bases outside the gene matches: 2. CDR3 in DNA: TGCGCCAGCAGCTTACTAGCGGCTCAAGAGACCCAGTACTTC. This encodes CASSLLAAQETQYF. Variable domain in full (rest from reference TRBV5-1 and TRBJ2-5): KAGVTQTPRYLIKTRGQQVTLSCSPISGHRSVSWYQQTPGQGLQFLFEYFSETQRNKGNFPGRFSGRQFSNSRSEMNVSTLELGDSALYLCASSLLAAQETQYFGPGTRLLVL.

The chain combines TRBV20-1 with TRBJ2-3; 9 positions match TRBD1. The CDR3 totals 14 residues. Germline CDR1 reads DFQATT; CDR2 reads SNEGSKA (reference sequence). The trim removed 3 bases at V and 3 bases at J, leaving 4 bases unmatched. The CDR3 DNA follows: TGCAGTGCTAGCCTAGGACAGGGGACAGATACGCAGTATTTT. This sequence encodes CSASLGQGTDTQYF.

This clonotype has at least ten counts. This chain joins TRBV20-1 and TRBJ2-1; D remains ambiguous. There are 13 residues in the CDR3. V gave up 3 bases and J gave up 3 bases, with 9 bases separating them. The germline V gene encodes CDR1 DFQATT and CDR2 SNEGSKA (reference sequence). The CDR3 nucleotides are TGCAGTGCTAGCGACCGGGTCTACAATGAGCAGTTCTTC. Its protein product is CSASDRVYNEQFF.

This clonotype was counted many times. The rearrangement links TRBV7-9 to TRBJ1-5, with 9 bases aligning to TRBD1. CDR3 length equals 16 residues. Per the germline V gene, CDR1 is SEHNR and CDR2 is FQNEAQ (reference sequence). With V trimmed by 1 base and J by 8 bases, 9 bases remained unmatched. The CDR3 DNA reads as TGTGCCAGCAGCTTAGGGCCTCGGACAGGGGATGAGCCCCAGCATTTT. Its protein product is CASSLGPRTGDEPQHF.